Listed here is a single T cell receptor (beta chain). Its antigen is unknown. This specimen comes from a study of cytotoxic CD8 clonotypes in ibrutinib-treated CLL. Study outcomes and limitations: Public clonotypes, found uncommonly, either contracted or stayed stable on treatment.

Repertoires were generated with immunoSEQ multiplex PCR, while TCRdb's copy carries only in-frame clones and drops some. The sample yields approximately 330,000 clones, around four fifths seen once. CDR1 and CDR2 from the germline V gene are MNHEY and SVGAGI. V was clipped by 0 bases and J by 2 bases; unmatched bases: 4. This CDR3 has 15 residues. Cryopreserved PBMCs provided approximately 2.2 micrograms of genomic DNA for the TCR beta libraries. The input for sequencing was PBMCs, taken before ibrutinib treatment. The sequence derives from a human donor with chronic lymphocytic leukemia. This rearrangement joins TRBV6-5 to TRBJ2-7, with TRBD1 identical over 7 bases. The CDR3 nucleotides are TGTGCCAGCAGTTACTCGACCGGACAGGCCTACGAGCAGTACTTC. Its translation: CASSYSTGQAYEQYF.